The 3 T cell receptor beta chains below all came from one sample that was sequenced in a study of identical twins. MiXCR, applied by TCRdb to the 5' RACE reads, yields one record per CDR3 protein. This sample yields about 1.7 million distinct CDR3 sequences, of which 32% are seen a single time; less than 0.35% belongs to the top ten. The sequencing sample was made of cord blood. The receptors shown here come from a newborn girl in good health.

In the case of this clonotype: A clone one base away is much larger, so this may be a read error. This chain joins TRBV2 and TRBJ2-1; possibly TRBD2 for D (6 bases). The germline CDR1 and CDR2 sequences are SNHLY and FYNNEI. The CDR3 has 12 amino acids. CDR3 coding DNA: TGTGCCAGCAGTGAGACTAGGGGCGAGCGGTTCTTC. This codes for CASSETRGERFF. The variable domain in full, with the rest retrieved from reference TRBV2 and TRBJ2-1, is EPEVTQTPSHQVTQMGQEVILRCVPISNHLYFYWYRQILGQKVEFLVSFYNNEISEKSEIFDDQFSVERPDGSNFTLKIRSTKLEDSAMYFCASSETRGERFFGPGTRLTVL.

This clonotype appeared a few times. The junction departs from the called germline gene at one end, perhaps through a read error. The rearrangement joins TRBV5-1 to TRBJ1-1; tentatively, D is TRBD1 (6 bases). CDR1 and CDR2 from the germline V gene are SGHRS and YFSETQ. The CDR3 consists of 15 residues. This CDR3 reads CACSLLGTTNTEAFF. CDR3 DNA: TGCGCCTGCAGCTTGTTAGGGACAACGAACACTGAAGCTTTCTTT.

This clonotype was counted a few times. V gene TRBV3-1 combines with J gene TRBJ2-7; the D gene is possibly TRBD2 (6 bases). The end of the DNA fits TRBJ2-5 better, so the J call may be wrong. This CDR3 has 14 residues. Germline CDR1 is LGHDT and CDR2 is YNNKEL (reference sequence). For the CDR3, the DNA is TGTGCCAGTCAGACCTGGGGGGAACAAGAGACCCAGTACTTC. It encodes CASQTWGEQETQYF.